The 24 T cell receptor beta chains below all came from one sample that was sequenced in a study of T cell responses to AZD1222 COVID-19 vaccine. The protocol was immunoSEQ multiplex PCR, while the TCRdb copy is restricted to in-frame clones and leaves out a portion. The sample contains some 84,000 clones, around nine tenths of which appear only once. Sequenced here: peripheral blood, sampled 28 days after the second AZD1222 dose. These receptors originate from an adult who received the AZD1222 COVID-19 vaccine.

The chain uses TRBV28 and TRBJ2-4; D ambiguous. Germline V gene sequence: CDR1 MDHEN, CDR2 SYDVKM. V lost 7 bases, J lost 7 bases, and 14 bases lay in between. The CDR3 runs 13 residues. The DNA of the CDR3 is TGTGCCAGCATCGGCGCCCCCTCGAACATTCAGTACTTC. Translating it yields CASIGAPSNIQYF.

With regard to this clone: Other nucleotide sequences from this sample produce the same CDR3. The V gene is TRBV7-2, the J gene TRBJ2-3; D not certain. Deletions cut 4 bases from V and 0 bases from J, with 8 bases between. The CDR3 is made up of 14 amino acids. Germline loops: CDR1 SGHTA, CDR2 FQGNSA. The CDR3 DNA follows: TGTGCCAGCAGCTCGACCACTAGCACAGATACGCAGTATTTT. Translation: CASSSTTSTDTQYF.

The chain has TRBV28 and TRBJ1-1; D is uncertain. Germline V gene data show CDR1 as MDHEN and CDR2 as SYDVKM. The CDR3 totals 12 residues. Trimming took off 5 bases at V and 1 base at J, with 5 bases between the two ends. This CDR3 reads CASSQWNTEAFF. The CDR3 DNA follows: TGTGCCAGCAGTCAATGGAACACTGAAGCTTTCTTT. The entire variable domain, with the rest obtained from reference TRBV28 and TRBJ1-1, is as follows: DVKVTQSSRYLVKRTGEKVFLECVQDMDHENMFWYRQDPGLGLRLIYFSYDVKMKEKGDIPEGYSVSREKKERFSLILESASTNQTSMYLCASSQWNTEAFFGQGTRLTVV.

This clone was picked up one time. This chain links TRBV7-9 with TRBJ1-1; D not certain. CDR3 length equals 13 residues. Germline CDR1 and CDR2: SEHNR and FQNEAQ (reference sequence). V was pared by 1 base and J by 3 bases, with 6 bases between. CDR3 sequence reads: CASSLERDTEAFF. The CDR3 DNA sequence: TGTGCCAGCAGCTTAGAAAGGGACACTGAAGCTTTCTTT.

In this sample, this clone turned up once. The chain links TRBV4-1 to TRBJ1-2; possible D gene TRBD1, 5 bases. The CDR3 runs to 15 residues. V lost 4 bases, J lost 5 bases, and 17 bases lay in between. Per the germline V gene, CDR1 is MGHRA and CDR2 is YSYEKL. CDR3 sequence reads: CASSPAGRVRYGYTF. CDR3 coding DNA: TGCGCCAGCAGCCCGGCAGGCAGGGTTCGATATGGCTACACCTTC.

The rearrangement uses TRBV7-9 and TRBJ2-7; maybe TRBD1 (7 bases). The CDR3 is 14 residues long. CDR1 is SEHNR and CDR2 is FQNEAQ in the germline V gene (reference sequence). Trimming removed 3 bases from V and 5 bases from J, with 14 bases in between. The CDR3 loop reads CASSFQGGDHEQYF. The CDR3 DNA reads as TGTGCCAGCAGCTTCCAGGGGGGCGACCACGAGCAGTACTTC. Full variable domain (remainder filled in from reference TRBV7-9 and TRBJ2-7): DTGVSQNPRHKITKRGQNVTFRCDPISEHNRLYWYRQTLGQGPEFLTYFQNEAQLEKSRLLSDRFSAERPKGSFSTLEIQRTEQGDSAMYLCASSFQGGDHEQYFGPGTRLTVT.

The chain has TRBV6-5 and TRBJ1-3, with D maybe TRBD1 (5 bases). This CDR3 spans 15 amino acids. Trimming removed 4 bases at V and 1 base at J, with 11 bases between. The V gene's germline CDR1 is MNHEY and CDR2 SVGAGI. The CDR3 reads CASSSDTRSGNTIYF. In DNA, the CDR3 is TGTGCCAGCAGTTCGGACACTAGATCTGGAAACACCATATATTTT.

The V call is TRBV7-3, the J call TRBJ1-5, with no clear D. This CDR3 has 17 amino acids. CDR1 and CDR2 from the germline V gene are SGHTA and FQGTGA. Trimming removed 1 base at V and 0 bases at J, with 13 bases between. In nucleotides, the CDR3 is TGTGCCAGCAGCTTAATGAGGGCTTCAAATAGCAATCAGCCCCAGCATTTT. Translating it yields CASSLMRASNSNQPQHF.

Only a few counts were recorded for this clone. In the same sample, other DNA sequences code for this CDR3. The J gene is TRBJ1-5, the V gene TRBV4-3; D is uncertain. The CDR3 spans 14 residues. The germline V gene has CDR1 LGHNA and CDR2 YSLEER. Trimming removed 1 base from V and 4 bases from J, with 8 bases in between. CDR3 sequence (DNA): TGCGCCAGCAGCCAAGCGCCCGGTAATCAGCCCCAGCATTTT. Its protein is CASSQAPGNQPQHF.

This chain uses TRBV14 with TRBJ2-5, with 9 bases that match TRBD2. In germline, CDR1 is SGHDN, CDR2 FVKESK. This CDR3 spans 14 amino acids. The J segment lost 1 base and the V segment lost 5 bases, leaving 2 bases of the junction unmatched. In DNA form, the CDR3 reads TGTGCCAGCAGCGAACTAGCGGGCCAAGAGACCCAGTACTTC. Translating it yields CASSELAGQETQYF.

The chain employs TRBV9 and TRBJ1-5; a possible D gene is TRBD1 (6 bases). The V end was cut by 4 bases, the J end by 6 bases, with 17 bases between. CDR3 length equals 15 residues. Per germline, CDR1 SGDLS and CDR2 YYNGEE. DNA of the CDR3: TGTGCCAGCAGCCCGAGTGGGGGGCTTGGTCAGCCCCAGCATTTT. It translates to CASSPSGGLGQPQHF.

The chain carries TRBV28 and TRBJ2-7; D unclear. V was trimmed by 1 base and J by 0 bases, leaving 16 bases between them. The CDR3 sequence is 17 residues long. Per germline, CDR1 MDHEN and CDR2 SYDVKM. The CDR3 bases are TGTGCCAGCAGTTTATCCTTTGTGCAGATCCACTCCTACGAGCAGTACTTC. This encodes CASSLSFVQIHSYEQYF.

The chain uses TRBV6-1 and TRBJ1-5, with TRBD1 identical over 8 bases. Germline values: CDR1 MNHNS, CDR2 SASEGT. V lost 3 bases, J lost 5 bases, and 6 bases stayed unmatched. This CDR3 contains 15 residues. This CDR3 is CASSDPDRVDQPQHF. DNA for the CDR3: TGTGCCAGCAGTGACCCGGACAGGGTTGATCAGCCCCAGCATTTT.

J is TRBJ2-2 and V is TRBV7-9; 13 positions agree with TRBD2. CDR3 length: 18 amino acids. The V gene end was trimmed by 5 bases and the J gene end by 1 base; junction bases not matched to a gene: 7. Germline CDR1 SEHNR, CDR2 FQNEAQ (reference sequence). In nucleotides, the CDR3 is TGTGCCAGCAGCCCGCGACTAGCGGGGGGCAAGAACACCGGGGAGCTGTTTTTT. Encoded protein: CASSPRLAGGKNTGELFF.

The chain recombines TRBV7-9 with TRBJ2-7; TRBD1 is a possible D gene (7 bases). The CDR3 length is 14 residues. CDR1 and CDR2 from the germline V gene are SEHNR and FQNEAQ (reference sequence). The V gene lost 5 bases and the J gene lost 5 bases, with 16 bases spanning the gap. The CDR3 nucleotides read TGTGCCAGCAGCCCCAGGGGGGCCGAAGACGAGCAGTACTTC. Translation gives CASSPRGAEDEQYF.

V usage is TRBV11-3 and J usage is TRBJ2-1; a possible D gene is TRBD1 (6 bases). Germline V gene lookup returns CDR1 SGHNT and CDR2 YENEEA. The ends were cut back, 8 bases at V and 4 bases at J, with 12 bases in the middle. The CDR3 runs 13 residues. The CDR3 region is CASSGGRYNEQFF. The CDR3 bases are TGTGCCAGCTCTGGGGGCAGATACAATGAGCAGTTCTTC.

This chain uses TRBV9 with TRBJ2-1, with 8 bases identical to TRBD2. V lost 0 bases to trimming and J lost 0 bases; unmatched junction nucleotides: 5. The CDR3 is 17 residues long. Per the germline V gene, CDR1 is SGDLS and CDR2 is YYNGEE. The CDR3 DNA is TGTGCCAGCAGCGTAGAGGAGCGGGGGAGCTCCTACAATGAGCAGTTCTTC. It is translated as CASSVEERGSSYNEQFF.

The chain joins TRBV2 to TRBJ1-6; D is undetermined. Germline V gives CDR1 SNHLY, CDR2 FYNNEI. The V end lost 4 bases, the J end lost 6 bases, and 10 bases lay between the germline ends. The CDR3 totals 14 residues. The CDR3 DNA reads TGTGCCAGCAGTGGACGGGTGGGTAATTCACCCCTCCACTTT. It yields the protein CASSGRVGNSPLHF.

DNA for the CDR3: TGTGCCAGCAGTGAAAGTTGGGATCGGGTAGGGGAGCTGTTTTTT. Residues: CASSESWDRVGELFF. The chain joins TRBV2 to TRBJ2-2, with unresolved D. CDR3 length: 15 amino acids. Germline CDR1 SNHLY, CDR2 FYNNEI. Trimming cost V 2 bases and J 8 bases, with 15 bases left between them.

This clone showed up just once. This chain links TRBV12-3 or TRBV12-4 with TRBJ1-2, with a weak D call TRBD1 (5 bases). The CDR3 extends over 13 amino acids. V was trimmed by 4 bases and J by 4 bases, leaving 10 bases between them. The CDR3 region has the DNA TGTGCCAGCAGTTCGCAGGGTGTCTATGGCTACACCTTC. Residues: CASSSQGVYGYTF.

The chain is built from TRBV9 and TRBJ2-2; D tentatively fits TRBD1 or TRBD2 (6 bases each). The germline CDR1 and CDR2 sequences are SGDLS and YYNGEE. The length of the CDR3 is 16 residues. Between the trimmed V and J ends, which lost 3 bases and 7 bases, there was a span of 19 bases. The CDR3 here is CASSAYLTGRHGELFF. In DNA form, the CDR3 reads TGTGCCAGCAGCGCCTATTTAACAGGGAGGCACGGGGAGCTGTTTTTT.

The V and J genes are TRBV28 and TRBJ1-3, with TRBD1 as a possible D gene (5 bases). The ends were cut back, 2 bases at V and 4 bases at J, with 9 bases in the middle. Germline-derived CDR1 and CDR2 are MDHEN and SYDVKM. This CDR3 is 14 amino acids long. CDR3 residues: CASSLLGTGNTIYF. As DNA, the CDR3 is TGTGCCAGCAGTTTACTAGGGACCGGAAACACCATATATTTT.

The gene calls are TRBV7-9 and TRBJ2-3, with D unclear. The V gene lost 3 bases and the J gene lost 4 bases, with 5 bases spanning the gap. The germline CDR1 and CDR2 sequences are SEHNR and FQNEAQ (reference sequence). The CDR3 runs to 12 residues. The CDR3 is CASSFEADTQYF. Here the CDR3 DNA reads TGTGCCAGCAGCTTTGAGGCAGATACGCAGTATTTT.

The rearrangement uses TRBV3-1 (or the pseudogene TRBV3-2) and TRBJ2-3, with D possibly matching TRBD2 (5 bases). V lost 1 base and J 5 bases, leaving 10 bases between the germline ends. CDR1 LGHDT and CDR2 YNNKEL come from the germline V gene (reference sequence). This CDR3 region has 14 residues. The CDR3 spells CASSQGVSGDTQYF. CDR3 nucleotides: TGTGCCAGCAGCCAAGGTGTCAGCGGAGATACGCAGTATTTT.